Sequencing of this T cell receptor (beta chain) was carried out in a study of lymphopenia after photon versus proton radiotherapy. As to this clone: Antigen specificity is unknown.

Germline assignment: CDR1 SGHRS and CDR2 YFSETQ. Trimming took off 0 bases at V and 5 bases at J, with 11 bases between the two ends. The CDR3 is 15 amino acids. Sequencing was performed with immunoSEQ multiplex PCR; in TCRdb, only in-frame clones are kept and a portion is missing. The profile shows roughly 15,000 clones, 82% of them singletons. Study-wide results and limits: Proton therapy kept repertoires fairly stable, unlike photons, which gained effector/memory cells. Post-nadir diversity loss with photons came from oligoclonal expansion, particularly CD8+ Temra cells. Better survival with proton therapy was suggested as possible, not demonstrated.

The V gene is TRBV5-1, the J gene TRBJ2-2; D may be TRBD1 (6 bases). This receptor was identified in a man aged 45-65 years with gastric cancer. This sample comprised peripheral blood, obtained from a patient treated with photon-based radiotherapy. In DNA form, the CDR3 reads TGCGCCAGCAGCTTGGTTGCAGGGACAACCGGGGAGCTGTTTTTT. It encodes CASSLVAGTTGELFF.